This is a list of T cell receptor beta chains from one sample in a study of cytomegalovirus exposure and HLA in healthy donors. Using immunoSEQ multiplex PCR, the repertoire was profiled, and TCRdb retains in-frame clones only, with some absent. The sample contains 200,000 to 250,000 clones, less than 85% of which appear only once. Sequencing was performed on PBMCs. These TCRs come from a girl between 2 and 10 years old in good health and CMV-seronegative. Each CDR3 is given without its conserved first and last residue. Each record gives: V gene, J gene, CDR3 length, clone size, CDR3 protein. For some rows the clone size is stated as once, few or many, or as a class when expanded; others skip it.

TRBV5-6,TRBJ1-1,13,NA,ASSVRQGMNTEAF
TRBV2,TRBJ2-7,10,NA,ASSFRSYEQY
TRBV6-5,TRBJ2-3,11,NA,ASSGLNTDTQY
TRBV9,TRBJ1-1,12,NA,ASSHPLAKQEAF
TRBV7-9,TRBJ2-7,12,NA,ASSPGLGVYEQY
TRBV27,TRBJ1-4,13,once,ASSLWGNLNEKLF
TRBV19,TRBJ2-4,14,NA,ASSAPSGSTKNIQY
TRBV6-1,TRBJ2-7,12,NA,ASSGSIGPREQY
TRBV19,TRBJ2-1,13,NA,ASTPGGYSYNEQF
TRBV10-3,TRBJ1-2,13,NA,AISDGTGINYGYT
TRBV6-5,TRBJ1-4,13,NA,ASSSLGGYNEKLF
TRBV30,TRBJ2-7,12,NA,AWSVGLAGYEQY
TRBV7-9,TRBJ1-3,13,NA,ASSALTGSGNTIY
TRBV18,TRBJ2-6,16,NA,ASSPRPGQRRGANVLT
TRBV19,TRBJ1-2,13,NA,ASSIPGGFSRGYT
TRBV9,TRBJ2-5,13,NA,ASSVDGLGGETQY
TRBV2,TRBJ2-7,15,NA,ASSELGRQGRYYEQY
TRBV29-1,TRBJ1-1,10,NA,SVGVSNTEAF
TRBV6-6,TRBJ1-1,14,few,ASADPQGQMNTEAF